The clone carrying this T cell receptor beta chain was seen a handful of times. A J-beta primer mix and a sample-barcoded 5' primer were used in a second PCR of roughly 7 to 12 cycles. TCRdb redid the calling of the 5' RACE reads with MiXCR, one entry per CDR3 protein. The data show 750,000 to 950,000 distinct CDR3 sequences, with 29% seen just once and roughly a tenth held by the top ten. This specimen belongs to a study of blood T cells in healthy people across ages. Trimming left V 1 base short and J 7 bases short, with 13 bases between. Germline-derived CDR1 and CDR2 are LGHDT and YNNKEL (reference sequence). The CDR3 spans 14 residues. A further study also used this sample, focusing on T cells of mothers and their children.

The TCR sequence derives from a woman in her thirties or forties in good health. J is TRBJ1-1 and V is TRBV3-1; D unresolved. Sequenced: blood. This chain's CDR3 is CASSQVLSAHEAFF. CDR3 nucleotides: TGTGCCAGCAGCCAAGTCCTGTCCGCTCATGAAGCTTTCTTT.